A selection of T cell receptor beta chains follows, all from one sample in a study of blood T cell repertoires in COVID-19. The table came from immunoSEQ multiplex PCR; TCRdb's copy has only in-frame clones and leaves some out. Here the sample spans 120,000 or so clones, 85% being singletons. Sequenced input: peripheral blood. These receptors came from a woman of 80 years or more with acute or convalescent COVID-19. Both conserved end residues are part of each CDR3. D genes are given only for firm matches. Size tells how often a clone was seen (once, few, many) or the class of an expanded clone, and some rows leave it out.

CDR3 DNA: TGTGCCAGCAGTCTCGTCCGCGAGGCAGGGCGACAAGAGACCCAGTACTTC
CDR3 protein: CASSLVREAGRQETQYF
J gene: TRBJ2-5
V gene: TRBV27
clone size: .
CDR3 length: 17
D gene: .

CDR3 DNA: TGTGCCAGCAGGTCGGACAGGGGGTTAAATGAAGCTTTCTTT
CDR3 protein: CASRSDRGLNEAFF
J gene: TRBJ1-1
V gene: TRBV27
clone size: .
CDR3 length: 14
D gene: TRBD1

CDR3 DNA: TGTGCCAGCAGGCCGGGTTTCTCCTATAATTCACCCCTCCACTTT
CDR3 protein: CASRPGFSYNSPLHF
J gene: TRBJ1-6
V gene: TRBV7-9
clone size: .
CDR3 length: 15
D gene: .

CDR3 DNA: TGTGCCACCAGTTGGGGCAGGGAGCTGTTTTTT
CDR3 protein: CATSWGRELFF
J gene: TRBJ2-2
V gene: TRBV24-1
clone size: .
CDR3 length: 11
D gene: .

CDR3 DNA: TGTGCTAGTAGTAACGGGGTTCAGCCCCAGCATTTT
CDR3 protein: CASSNGVQPQHF
J gene: TRBJ1-5
V gene: TRBV12-5
clone size: .
CDR3 length: 12
D gene: .

CDR3 DNA: TGTGCCAGCACCCGGGGGGGCCAAGAGACCCAGTACTTC
CDR3 protein: CASTRGGQETQYF
J gene: TRBJ2-5
V gene: TRBV25-1
clone size: .
CDR3 length: 13
D gene: TRBD2

CDR3 DNA: TGTGCCAGCAGTTTACTCCGGGGAACTGAAGCTTTCTTT
CDR3 protein: CASSLLRGTEAFF
J gene: TRBJ1-1
V gene: TRBV27
clone size: .
CDR3 length: 13
D gene: .

CDR3 DNA: TGTGCCAGCAGCCAGGGACAGCTTCAATACAATGAGCAGTTCTTC
CDR3 protein: CASSQGQLQYNEQFF
J gene: TRBJ2-1
V gene: TRBV7-2
clone size: .
CDR3 length: 15
D gene: TRBD1

CDR3 DNA: TGTGCCAGCAGCTTGGAAGGGGCGACCTACAATGAGCAGTTCTTC
CDR3 protein: CASSLEGATYNEQFF
J gene: TRBJ2-1
V gene: TRBV5-5
clone size: .
CDR3 length: 15
D gene: .

CDR3 DNA: TGTGCCAGCAGCTTAAGGGACAGGGAAGTTAAGCAGTACTTC
CDR3 protein: CASSLRDREVKQYF
J gene: TRBJ2-7
V gene: TRBV7-9
clone size: .
CDR3 length: 14
D gene: TRBD1

CDR3 DNA: TGCAGCGTTGGCCGACAACAGAACACTGAAGCTTTCTTT
CDR3 protein: CSVGRQQNTEAFF
J gene: TRBJ1-1
V gene: TRBV29-1
clone size: .
CDR3 length: 13
D gene: .

CDR3 DNA: TGTGCCAGCAGTTACTCGAGAGGAAACTATGGCTACACCTTC
CDR3 protein: CASSYSRGNYGYTF
J gene: TRBJ1-2
V gene: TRBV6-5
clone size: .
CDR3 length: 14
D gene: .

CDR3 DNA: TGTGCCAGCAGTCTTGGACACCAGTATGGCTACACCTTC
CDR3 protein: CASSLGHQYGYTF
J gene: TRBJ1-2
V gene: TRBV3-1/TRBV3-2
clone size: .
CDR3 length: 13
D gene: .

CDR3 DNA: TGTGCCAGTAGGACGAACAGGGGCTCTGGAAACACCATATATTTT
CDR3 protein: CASRTNRGSGNTIYF
J gene: TRBJ1-3
V gene: TRBV19
clone size: .
CDR3 length: 15
D gene: TRBD1

CDR3 DNA: TGTGCCAGCAGCCTACCCGGGAAAGGACCCAATGAAAAACTGTTTTTT
CDR3 protein: CASSLPGKGPNEKLFF
J gene: TRBJ1-4
V gene: TRBV7-9
clone size: once
CDR3 length: 16
D gene: .

CDR3 DNA: TGTGCCAGCAGCCACCCGGGGGGGAAAAATGAAAAACTGTTTTTT
CDR3 protein: CASSHPGGKNEKLFF
J gene: TRBJ1-4
V gene: TRBV3-1/TRBV3-2
clone size: .
CDR3 length: 15
D gene: .

CDR3 DNA: TGTGCCAGCACCCCAGGGGGTGCGCGGACTGAAGCTTTCTTT
CDR3 protein: CASTPGGARTEAFF
J gene: TRBJ1-1
V gene: TRBV27
clone size: .
CDR3 length: 14
D gene: TRBD1

CDR3 DNA: TGCAGCGTTGAAGAAAGGAATTCGGGAGCGGCTTTCTTT
CDR3 protein: CSVEERNSGAAFF
J gene: TRBJ1-1
V gene: TRBV29-1
clone size: .
CDR3 length: 13
D gene: .

CDR3 DNA: TGCGCCAGCAGCCATGAAGCGGGGATCACAGATACGCAGTATTTT
CDR3 protein: CASSHEAGITDTQYF
J gene: TRBJ2-3
V gene: TRBV4-1
clone size: .
CDR3 length: 15
D gene: TRBD2

CDR3 DNA: TGCGCCAGCAGCCAAGTAGTATTGGTTTCACCCCTCCACTTT
CDR3 protein: CASSQVVLVSPLHF
J gene: TRBJ1-6
V gene: TRBV4-1
clone size: .
CDR3 length: 14
D gene: .

CDR3 DNA: TGTGCCAGCTCTCCGGGGCAGCCCCAGCATTTT
CDR3 protein: CASSPGQPQHF
J gene: TRBJ1-5
V gene: TRBV6-5
clone size: .
CDR3 length: 11
D gene: .

CDR3 DNA: TGCGCCAGCAGTAAAACAGGGTCTGAAAAACTGTTTTTT
CDR3 protein: CASSKTGSEKLFF
J gene: TRBJ1-4
V gene: TRBV5-1
clone size: once
CDR3 length: 13
D gene: .

CDR3 DNA: TGTGCCAGCAGTGACAGGGGTTCTAATCAGCCCCAGCATTTT
CDR3 protein: CASSDRGSNQPQHF
J gene: TRBJ1-5
V gene: TRBV6-6
clone size: .
CDR3 length: 14
D gene: TRBD1

CDR3 DNA: TGCGCCAGCAGCTTGTCCCAGGGGAGAAACACCATATATTTT
CDR3 protein: CASSLSQGRNTIYF
J gene: TRBJ1-3
V gene: TRBV5-1
clone size: .
CDR3 length: 14
D gene: .

CDR3 DNA: TGTGCCAGCAGCTTGGATTCCCGGGGCACTGAAGCTTTCTTT
CDR3 protein: CASSLDSRGTEAFF
J gene: TRBJ1-1
V gene: TRBV5-4
clone size: .
CDR3 length: 14
D gene: .

CDR3 DNA: TGTGCCAGCAGCTTCCCAATGAACACTGAAGCTTTCTTT
CDR3 protein: CASSFPMNTEAFF
J gene: TRBJ1-1
V gene: TRBV5-4
clone size: .
CDR3 length: 13
D gene: .

CDR3 DNA: TGTGCCAGCAGGGGCACCCAGGGGGCGGTTTCGAACAGTGAAGCTTTCTTT
CDR3 protein: CASRGTQGAVSNSEAFF
J gene: TRBJ1-1
V gene: TRBV2
clone size: once
CDR3 length: 17
D gene: TRBD1

CDR3 DNA: TGTGCCAGCAGCCTACAGACCGGGACCAGGACTAGCTACACCTTC
CDR3 protein: CASSLQTGTRTSYTF
J gene: TRBJ1-2
V gene: TRBV6-2/TRBV6-3
clone size: .
CDR3 length: 15
D gene: .

CDR3 DNA: TGTGCCAGCAGCTTAGGCGGGACCCTGAACACTGAAGCTTTCTTT
CDR3 protein: CASSLGGTLNTEAFF
J gene: TRBJ1-1
V gene: TRBV7-2
clone size: .
CDR3 length: 15
D gene: .

CDR3 DNA: TGTGCCAGCAGCCCCGGGACTAGCGGGGGGACACACCACAATGAGCAGTTCTTC
CDR3 protein: CASSPGTSGGTHHNEQFF
J gene: TRBJ2-1
V gene: TRBV7-2
clone size: .
CDR3 length: 18
D gene: TRBD2

CDR3 DNA: TGTGCCAGCAGCGCCAGACAGGGTGGGAACACTGAAGCTTTCTTT
CDR3 protein: CASSARQGGNTEAFF
J gene: TRBJ1-1
V gene: TRBV9
clone size: .
CDR3 length: 15
D gene: TRBD1

CDR3 DNA: TGTGCCAGCGGCCTTACAGGGGTCACTGAAGCTTTCTTT
CDR3 protein: CASGLTGVTEAFF
J gene: TRBJ1-1
V gene: TRBV6-5
clone size: .
CDR3 length: 13
D gene: TRBD1

CDR3 DNA: TGTGCCAGTACCATTCGGGGGACTAGGAGACAGCCCCAGCATTTT
CDR3 protein: CASTIRGTRRQPQHF
J gene: TRBJ1-5
V gene: TRBV19
clone size: .
CDR3 length: 15
D gene: .

CDR3 DNA: TGTGCCAGCAGCCAAGCCCGTCCGGGATATGGCTACACCTTC
CDR3 protein: CASSQARPGYGYTF
J gene: TRBJ1-2
V gene: TRBV3-1/TRBV3-2
clone size: .
CDR3 length: 14
D gene: .

CDR3 DNA: TGTGCCAGCAGTCGAATCTCCGGGACAGAGAACTATGGCTACACCTTC
CDR3 protein: CASSRISGTENYGYTF
J gene: TRBJ1-2
V gene: TRBV6-2/TRBV6-3
clone size: few
CDR3 length: 16
D gene: TRBD1

CDR3 DNA: TGTGCCAGCAGTGGGACAGGGGGCGGCAATCAGCCCCAGCATTTT
CDR3 protein: CASSGTGGGNQPQHF
J gene: TRBJ1-5
V gene: TRBV2
clone size: .
CDR3 length: 15
D gene: TRBD1

CDR3 DNA: TGTGCCAGCAGTGGCGACATCAGGGGATCACGACGGGGTTATGGCTACACCTTC
CDR3 protein: CASSGDIRGSRRGYGYTF
J gene: TRBJ1-2
V gene: TRBV6-1
clone size: .
CDR3 length: 18
D gene: .

CDR3 DNA: TGTGCCAGCAGCGCCGGGACAGTCTTCTCACCCCTCCACTTT
CDR3 protein: CASSAGTVFSPLHF
J gene: TRBJ1-6
V gene: TRBV9
clone size: .
CDR3 length: 14
D gene: TRBD1

CDR3 DNA: TGCAGCGTTGTACGGCGGGGCTCACAAGAGACCCAGTACTTC
CDR3 protein: CSVVRRGSQETQYF
J gene: TRBJ2-5
V gene: TRBV29-1
clone size: .
CDR3 length: 14
D gene: .

CDR3 DNA: TGTGCCAGCAGAGCACAGGGAGGAAACACCATATATTTT
CDR3 protein: CASRAQGGNTIYF
J gene: TRBJ1-3
V gene: TRBV2
clone size: many
CDR3 length: 13
D gene: .

CDR3 DNA: TGTGCCACTGCCCCCGACAGGGAATATCAGCCCCAGCATTTT
CDR3 protein: CATAPDREYQPQHF
J gene: TRBJ1-5
V gene: TRBV10-3
clone size: .
CDR3 length: 14
D gene: TRBD1

CDR3 DNA: TGTGCCAGCAGCTTAATTGCAGGGCACAATGAGCAGTTCTTC
CDR3 protein: CASSLIAGHNEQFF
J gene: TRBJ2-1
V gene: TRBV7-3
clone size: .
CDR3 length: 14
D gene: .

CDR3 DNA: TGCGCCAGCAGCTCGTTACCGTGGACAGGGACTTCTCCCATTACTGAAGCTTTCTTT
CDR3 protein: CASSSLPWTGTSPITEAFF
J gene: TRBJ1-1
V gene: TRBV5-1
clone size: .
CDR3 length: 19
D gene: TRBD1

CDR3 DNA: TGTGCCAGCAGCCGGCAACTAGCGGGGGAACGCTCCTACGAGCAGTACTTC
CDR3 protein: CASSRQLAGERSYEQYF
J gene: TRBJ2-7
V gene: TRBV4-2
clone size: .
CDR3 length: 17
D gene: TRBD2

CDR3 DNA: TGTGCCAGCAGCTTACGGCGACAGGTCTATGGCTACACCTTC
CDR3 protein: CASSLRRQVYGYTF
J gene: TRBJ1-2
V gene: TRBV7-2
clone size: .
CDR3 length: 14
D gene: .

CDR3 DNA: TGCGCCAGCAGCTTGGGACTAGCGGGGGGAAATCCCCTCGAGCAGTACTTC
CDR3 protein: CASSLGLAGGNPLEQYF
J gene: TRBJ2-7
V gene: TRBV5-1
clone size: few
CDR3 length: 17
D gene: TRBD2

CDR3 DNA: TGTGCCAGCAGCTTAAACCCGCGGTCACCCCTCCACTTT
CDR3 protein: CASSLNPRSPLHF
J gene: TRBJ1-6
V gene: TRBV7-9
clone size: .
CDR3 length: 13
D gene: .

CDR3 DNA: TGCAGCGTTGTTGACAGGCCGCTGGGTGAAGCTTTCTTT
CDR3 protein: CSVVDRPLGEAFF
J gene: TRBJ1-1
V gene: TRBV29-1
clone size: .
CDR3 length: 13
D gene: .

CDR3 DNA: TGTGCCAGCACCCTTAAAGAGACCCAGTACTTC
CDR3 protein: CASTLKETQYF
J gene: TRBJ2-5
V gene: TRBV2
clone size: .
CDR3 length: 11
D gene: .

CDR3 DNA: TGTGCCAGCAGCTCGTACGGGGTTCAGCGGAGAAGCACAGATACGCAGTATTTT
CDR3 protein: CASSSYGVQRRSTDTQYF
J gene: TRBJ2-3
V gene: TRBV7-2
clone size: once
CDR3 length: 18
D gene: .

CDR3 DNA: TGTGCCAGCAACAACCCCGTTGGAAACACCATATATTTT
CDR3 protein: CASNNPVGNTIYF
J gene: TRBJ1-3
V gene: TRBV28
clone size: .
CDR3 length: 13
D gene: .

CDR3 DNA: TGTGCCACCAGCAGAGGTGGACTGGGTGGAGGGGGCAATCAGCCCCAGCATTTT
CDR3 protein: CATSRGGLGGGGNQPQHF
J gene: TRBJ1-5
V gene: TRBV15
clone size: .
CDR3 length: 18
D gene: .

CDR3 DNA: TGCAGCGTCTCCGGGACACCAAATTCACCCCTCCACTTT
CDR3 protein: CSVSGTPNSPLHF
J gene: TRBJ1-6
V gene: TRBV29-1
clone size: .
CDR3 length: 13
D gene: .